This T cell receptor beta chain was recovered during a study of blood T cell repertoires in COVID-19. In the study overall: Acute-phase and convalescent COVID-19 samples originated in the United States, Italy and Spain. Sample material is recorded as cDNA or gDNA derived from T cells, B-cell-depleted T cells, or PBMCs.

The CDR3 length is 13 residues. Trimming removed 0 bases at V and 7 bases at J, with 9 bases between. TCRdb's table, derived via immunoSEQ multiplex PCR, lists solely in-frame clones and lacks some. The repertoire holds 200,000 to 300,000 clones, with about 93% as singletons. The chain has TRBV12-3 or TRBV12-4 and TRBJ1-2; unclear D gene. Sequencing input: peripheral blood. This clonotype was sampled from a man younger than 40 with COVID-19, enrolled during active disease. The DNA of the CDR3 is TGTGCCAGCAGTTTAGCAGTCACCAGTGGCTACACCTTC. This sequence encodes CASSLAVTSGYTF.